The rows below give T cell receptor beta chains drawn from one sample of a study of blood T cells in healthy people across ages. TCRdb reprocessed the 5' RACE reads with MiXCR, giving one entry per CDR3 protein. The sample holds over a million distinct CDR3 sequences, 42% seen once. Sequencing was done on a sample of blood. The origin of the receptors is a woman between 18 and 29 years old in good health. CDR3s include the opening cysteine and the closing phenylalanine or tryptophan. A D gene is named only where the DNA matches it firmly. Where a row states a size, it is once, few, many or the class of an expanded clone; other rows omit it.

cdr3_nt | cdr3_aa | d_call | v_call | clone_size | j_call
TGCAGTGCTAGTGATCTAGCGGCTTCCTACAATGAGCAGTACTTC | CSASDLAASYNEQYF | TRBD2 | TRBV20-1 | - | TRBJ2-5
TGTGCCAGCAGACGAGCAGCGACTAGCACAGATACGCAGTATTTT | CASRRAATSTDTQYF | - | TRBV13 | - | TRBJ2-3
TGTGCCAGCCTAGGGGGGGCCTATGGCTACACCTTC | CASLGGAYGYTF | - | TRBV6-5 | - | TRBJ1-2
TGTGCCAGCAGCCAGGCTCAAGAGACCCAGTACTTC | CASSQAQETQYF | - | TRBV6-6 | few | TRBJ2-5
TGCAGCGTTGCAGTAGTGGGGGGCACTGAAGCTTTCTTT | CSVAVVGGTEAFF | - | TRBV29-1 | few | TRBJ1-1
TGTGCTAGTGGTTTGGGGGCAGATACGCAGTATTTT | CASGLGADTQYF | - | TRBV12-5 | few | TRBJ2-3
TGTGCCAGCAGCTCCCATGGGGGGTGGCTCTATGAGCAGTTCTTC | CASSSHGGWLYEQFF | - | TRBV7-3 | - | TRBJ2-1
TGCGCCAGCGGCGAAACCCCCGGGACACCACTAGCCAAAAACATTCAGTACTTC | CASGETPGTPLAKNIQYF | - | TRBV5-1 | - | TRBJ2-4
TGTGCCATCAGTGGGACAGCGGGAGGCTCCTACAATGAGCAGTTCTTC | CAISGTAGGSYNEQFF | TRBD2 | TRBV10-3 | - | TRBJ2-1
TGTGCCAGCAGTTCTCTCGGGACAGGGGGTAATTCACCCCTCCACTTT | CASSSLGTGGNSPLHF | TRBD1 | TRBV28 | - | TRBJ1-6
TGCAGTGCTGTAGACCACAGGGGTATCTATGGCTACACCTTC | CSAVDHRGIYGYTF | TRBD1 | TRBV20-1 | - | TRBJ1-2
TGTGCCAGCAGTGACCGACAGACCGACGAGCAGTACTTC | CASSDRQTDEQYF | - | TRBV6-5 | - | TRBJ2-7
TGTGCCAGCAGTTTCCGGGACCCAGGGAGCGCCTACGAGCAGTACTTC | CASSFRDPGSAYEQYF | - | TRBV28 | - | TRBJ2-7
TGTGCCAGCACCCAGTGGGATTTTCTCTCCTACGAGCAGTACTTC | CASTQWDFLSYEQYF | - | TRBV7-9 | - | TRBJ2-7
TGTGCCACCAGCAGAGATCGAGAGGGAACGGGGGGCTACACCTTC | CATSRDREGTGGYTF | - | TRBV15 | few | TRBJ1-2
TGCGCCAGCAGCTTACGACACGGGATTGGGGATACGCAGTATTTT | CASSLRHGIGDTQYF | - | TRBV5-1 | - | TRBJ2-3
TGTGCCAGCAGACCTACGACTAGCGCATACAATGAGCAGTTCTTC | CASRPTTSAYNEQFF | TRBD2 | TRBV6-5 | - | TRBJ2-1
TGTGCCAGCAGTTACTCGACTAGCGGGAGAGATACGCAGTATTTT | CASSYSTSGRDTQYF | TRBD2 | TRBV6-5 | few | TRBJ2-3
TGTGCCAGCAGCCAGCAGTCCAAAAACATTCAGTACTTC | CASSQQSKNIQYF | - | TRBV14 | few | TRBJ2-4
TGCAGCGTTGAGGGGAGGGACAGGGGGCTCTACGAGCAGTACTTC | CSVEGRDRGLYEQYF | TRBD1 | TRBV29-1 | few | TRBJ2-7
TGCGCCAGCAAGAGCGGGGGGGCGGTTAGGTCCTACAATGAGCAGTACTTC | CASKSGGAVRSYNEQYF | TRBD2 | TRBV10-2 | - | TRBJ2-4
TGTGCCAGCAGAAGAAGCGGGAGGGCCTTCTACGAGCAGTACTTC | CASRRSGRAFYEQYF | TRBD2 | TRBV6-5 | few | TRBJ2-7
TGCAGTGCTAGAGGGACAGGAGATGAAGCTTTCTTT | CSARGTGDEAFF | TRBD1 | TRBV20-1 | - | TRBJ1-1
TGCGCCAGCAGCTTGGTAGGCGGCCCCGGGGCGTCTGACACCTTC | CASSLVGGPGASDTF | - | TRBV5-1 | - | TRBJ1-2
TGTGCCAGCAGTTTAGGATTCAGCACAGATACGCAGTATTTT | CASSLGFSTDTQYF | - | TRBV12-3/TRBV12-4 | many | TRBJ2-3
TGCAGCGTCCCGGGTTGGAATACGCAGTATTTT | CSVPGWNTQYF | - | TRBV29-1 | - | TRBJ2-3
TGTGCCAGCAGTTCGTTAAGCCCAAGCTCCTACAATGAGCAGTTCTTC | CASSSLSPSSYNEQFF | - | TRBV28 | few | TRBJ2-1
TGTGCCAGCAGCCGAGGGTGGCGTGGGAGAACTTCCTACGAGCAGTACTTC | CASSRGWRGRTSYEQYF | - | TRBV5-6 | - | TRBJ2-7
TGTGCCAGCAGTGACTCTCCGATACCCCTAGTCCGCCTAGCGGGTAACAATGAGCAGTTCTTC | CASSDSPIPLVRLAGNNEQFF | TRBD2 | TRBV6-4 | - | TRBJ2-1
TGTGCCAGCAGTTTGGAGCCTAACTATGGCTACACCTTC | CASSLEPNYGYTF | - | TRBV12-3/TRBV12-4 | many | TRBJ1-2
TGTGCCAGCAGCTTAGAGGGGGGAGGCCCGATTTCCAATGAGCAGTTCTTC | CASSLEGGGPISNEQFF | - | TRBV7-9 | - | TRBJ2-1
TGTGCCAGCAGCTCGCCGGGACAGGAAAATTCACCCCTCCACTTT | CASSSPGQENSPLHF | TRBD1 | TRBV7-3 | few | TRBJ1-6
TGTGCCACCGCCTTGGGCTCCGTGGAGACCCAGTACTTC | CATALGSVETQYF | - | TRBV6-6 | few | TRBJ2-5
TGTGCTAGTGGTTTGGTTAACTCGACGCCGGGGAACGAGCAGTACTTC | CASGLVNSTPGNEQYF | - | TRBV12-5 | few | TRBJ2-7
TGTGCCAGCAGTTACACAACAGCCAACTATGGCTACACCTTC | CASSYTTANYGYTF | - | TRBV6-5 | - | TRBJ1-2
TGTGCCAGCAGCCCCGGGGGGGCCGGCAAAAACATTCAGTACTTC | CASSPGGAGKNIQYF | TRBD2 | TRBV3-1 | - | TRBJ2-4
TGTGCCAGCAGCCAAGCTTTCCTGAACAATGAGCAGTTCTTC | CASSQAFLNNEQFF | - | TRBV14 | - | TRBJ2-1
TGTGCCAGCAGTTTGGATGGACAGGGGGCGAGTGGCTACACCTTC | CASSLDGQGASGYTF | TRBD1 | TRBV5-5 | - | TRBJ1-2
TGTGCCAGCAGCCCCTCACAGGGGAGGCTTAGCGGGGAGACCCAGTACTTC | CASSPSQGRLSGETQYF | - | TRBV28 | - | TRBJ2-5
TGTGCCAGCAGCTTCAGACTAGCGGGGTACACCGGGGAGCTGTTTTTT | CASSFRLAGYTGELFF | TRBD2 | TRBV11-2 | once | TRBJ2-2
TGTGCCAGCAGCAAGACATCCTTCCGAGATACGCAGTATTTT | CASSKTSFRDTQYF | - | TRBV11-2 | - | TRBJ2-3
TGCAGTGCTTATCTAGCCGCCGGGACAGGGAACGAGCAGTACTTC | CSAYLAAGTGNEQYF | TRBD1 | TRBV20-1 | - | TRBJ2-7
TGCAGCGTTGTAGAGGGGGCTGGCAATCAGCCCCAGCATTTT | CSVVEGAGNQPQHF | TRBD1 | TRBV29-1 | - | TRBJ1-5
TGCAGTGCTAGAGGACTAGCGGGAGGGGGGTACCAAGAGACCCAGTACTTC | CSARGLAGGGYQETQYF | TRBD2 | TRBV20-1 | - | TRBJ2-5
TGTGCCAGCAGCTTATCACCCGGGACAGGGGGAACGGGGGAGCAGTACTTC | CASSLSPGTGGTGEQYF | TRBD1 | TRBV11-2 | - | TRBJ2-5
TGCAGTGCTAGAGGCGGGGGACTAGTATCCTCACCCCTCCACTTT | CSARGGGLVSSPLHF | - | TRBV20-1 | - | TRBJ1-6
TGTGCCACCAGCAGATCGGGGGGAAGGGGCTATGGCTACACCTTC | CATSRSGGRGYGYTF | - | TRBV15 | - | TRBJ1-2
TGTGCCATCAGTGCCGGACTAGCGGCCCAAGAGACCCAGTACTTC | CAISAGLAAQETQYF | TRBD2 | TRBV10-3 | - | TRBJ2-5
TGTGCCGTCAGTCCCCAAACGGTGGACACTGAAGCTTTCTTT | CAVSPQTVDTEAFF | - | TRBV10-3 | - | TRBJ1-1
TGTGCTAGTGGTTTCTGCGGGAGAACAGATACGCAGTATTTT | CASGFCGRTDTQYF | TRBD2 | TRBV12-5 | - | TRBJ2-3